These T cell receptor beta chains were read from a single sample in a study of blood T cell repertoires in COVID-19. Profiling relied on immunoSEQ multiplex PCR, and the TCRdb table lists in-frame clones only, not all of them. The data hold 95,000 to 150,000 clones, with about 80% observed a single time. Material for sequencing was peripheral blood. The source of these receptors is a human donor in a cohort sampled during active COVID-19. The CDR3 runs from the conserved cysteine through the conserved F or W. D genes are given only for firm matches. Size values are once, few and many counts, or a class for expanded clones, and some rows have none.

len: 15; j_gene: TRBJ2-5; v_gene: TRBV24-1; d_gene: TRBD1; abundance: once; CDR3aa: CATSRGTGGAETQYF; CDR3nt: TGTGCCACCAGTAGGGGGACAGGGGGCGCGGAGACCCAGTACTTC
len: 13; j_gene: TRBJ1-6; v_gene: TRBV18; d_gene: .; abundance: .; CDR3aa: CASSLQTGQPLHF; CDR3nt: TGTGCCAGCTCACTTCAGACAGGCCAACCCCTCCACTTT
len: 17; j_gene: TRBJ2-1; v_gene: TRBV6-2/TRBV6-3; d_gene: .; abundance: few; CDR3aa: CASSYATGLSSYNEQFF; CDR3nt: TGTGCCAGCAGTTACGCGACTGGACTATCCTCCTACAATGAGCAGTTCTTC
len: 17; j_gene: TRBJ2-5; v_gene: TRBV4-3; d_gene: .; abundance: .; CDR3aa: CASSQDWGRPGPETQYF; CDR3nt: TGCGCCAGCAGCCAAGATTGGGGCAGACCCGGGCCAGAGACCCAGTACTTC
len: 13; j_gene: TRBJ1-2; v_gene: TRBV6-5; d_gene: .; abundance: .; CDR3aa: CASSYEGHYGYTF; CDR3nt: TGTGCCAGCAGTTACGAGGGCCACTATGGCTACACCTTC
len: 13; j_gene: TRBJ2-5; v_gene: TRBV5-4; d_gene: TRBD1; abundance: .; CDR3aa: CASSLGQGETQYF; CDR3nt: TGTGCCAGCAGCTTAGGACAGGGAGAGACCCAGTACTTC
len: 13; j_gene: TRBJ2-7; v_gene: TRBV18; d_gene: .; abundance: .; CDR3aa: CASSPPTGLEQYF; CDR3nt: TGTGCCAGCTCACCACCCACAGGGCTCGAGCAGTACTTC
len: 15; j_gene: TRBJ2-7; v_gene: TRBV6-5; d_gene: .; abundance: .; CDR3aa: CASRHHRDISYEQYF; CDR3nt: TGTGCCAGCAGACACCATCGGGACATCTCCTACGAGCAGTACTTC
len: 15; j_gene: TRBJ2-1; v_gene: TRBV11-3; d_gene: TRBD2; abundance: .; CDR3aa: CASSLGTSGNNEQFF; CDR3nt: TGTGCCAGCAGCTTAGGGACTAGCGGGAACAATGAGCAGTTCTTC
len: 16; j_gene: TRBJ2-5; v_gene: TRBV3-1/TRBV3-2; d_gene: .; abundance: few; CDR3aa: CASSQGSPRGGETQYF; CDR3nt: TGTGCCAGCAGCCAAGGGTCACCTAGGGGGGGGGAGACCCAGTACTTC
len: 17; j_gene: TRBJ2-1; v_gene: TRBV27; d_gene: TRBD2; abundance: .; CDR3aa: CASSPPRLAGGLNEQFF; CDR3nt: TGTGCCAGCAGTCCGCCCAGACTAGCGGGAGGGTTGAATGAGCAGTTCTTC
len: 14; j_gene: TRBJ2-7; v_gene: TRBV20-1; d_gene: TRBD2; abundance: .; CDR3aa: CSASSGSGVGEQYF; CDR3nt: TGCAGTGCTAGTAGCGGGAGTGGGGTCGGCGAGCAGTACTTC
len: 16; j_gene: TRBJ1-1; v_gene: TRBV7-2; d_gene: .; abundance: .; CDR3aa: CASSSRVGGSNTEAFF; CDR3nt: TGTGCCAGCAGCTCTAGGGTGGGGGGATCGAACACTGAAGCTTTCTTT
len: 15; j_gene: TRBJ2-7; v_gene: TRBV7-2; d_gene: TRBD2; abundance: .; CDR3aa: CASSSDPAGVYEQYF; CDR3nt: TGTGCCAGCAGCTCCGATCCAGCGGGAGTGTACGAGCAGTACTTC
len: 16; j_gene: TRBJ2-2; v_gene: TRBV29-1; d_gene: TRBD1; abundance: .; CDR3aa: CSVWTGTGVSSGELFF; CDR3nt: TGCAGCGTGTGGACCGGGACAGGGGTCTCATCCGGGGAGCTGTTTTTT
len: 15; j_gene: TRBJ1-3; v_gene: TRBV5-4; d_gene: TRBD1; abundance: .; CDR3aa: CASSPDRGKGNTIYF; CDR3nt: TGTGCCAGCAGCCCAGACAGGGGAAAAGGAAACACCATATATTTT
len: 15; j_gene: TRBJ1-2; v_gene: TRBV7-8; d_gene: .; abundance: .; CDR3aa: CASSLYVRENYGYTF; CDR3nt: TGTGCCAGCAGCTTATATGTCAGGGAAAACTATGGCTACACCTTC
len: 13; j_gene: TRBJ2-1; v_gene: TRBV29-1; d_gene: TRBD2; abundance: few; CDR3aa: CSVVRLAGNEQFF; CDR3nt: TGCAGCGTTGTTAGACTAGCAGGTAATGAGCAGTTCTTC
len: 17; j_gene: TRBJ1-3; v_gene: TRBV18; d_gene: TRBD1; abundance: .; CDR3aa: CASSPQGQGIPGNTIYF; CDR3nt: TGTGCCAGCTCACCCCAAGGACAGGGGATCCCTGGAAACACCATATATTTT
len: 14; j_gene: TRBJ2-7; v_gene: TRBV9; d_gene: TRBD1; abundance: .; CDR3aa: CASSASGQGYEQYF; CDR3nt: TGTGCCAGCAGCGCGTCGGGACAGGGCTACGAGCAGTACTTC
len: 14; j_gene: TRBJ1-4; v_gene: TRBV6-5; d_gene: .; abundance: .; CDR3aa: CASRYGAGGEKLFF; CDR3nt: TGTGCCAGCAGATATGGGGCGGGAGGGGAAAAACTGTTTTTT
len: 13; j_gene: TRBJ1-1; v_gene: TRBV7-3; d_gene: TRBD1; abundance: .; CDR3aa: CASSPAGGTEAFF; CDR3nt: TGTGCCAGCAGCCCAGCAGGGGGGACTGAAGCTTTCTTT
len: 13; j_gene: TRBJ2-3; v_gene: TRBV13; d_gene: .; abundance: .; CDR3aa: CASSLRGADTQYF; CDR3nt: TGTGCCAGCAGCTTAAGAGGCGCAGATACGCAGTATTTT
len: 16; j_gene: TRBJ2-1; v_gene: TRBV5-1; d_gene: .; abundance: .; CDR3aa: CASSLAGDPSYNEQFF; CDR3nt: TGCGCCAGCAGCTTGGCAGGGGACCCCTCCTACAATGAGCAGTTCTTC